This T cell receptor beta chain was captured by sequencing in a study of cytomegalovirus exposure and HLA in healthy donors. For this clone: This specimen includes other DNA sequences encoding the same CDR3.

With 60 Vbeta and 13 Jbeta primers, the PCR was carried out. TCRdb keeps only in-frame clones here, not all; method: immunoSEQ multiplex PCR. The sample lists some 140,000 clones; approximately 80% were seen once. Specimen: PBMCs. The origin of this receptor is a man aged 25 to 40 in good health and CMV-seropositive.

CDR3 DNA sequence: TGCGCCAGCAGCTTGCGGACTGATTCCACCGGGGAGCTGTTTTTT. Translated, it gives CASSLRTDSTGELFF. V and J are TRBV5-1 and TRBJ2-2, with D possibly TRBD2 on 5 matching bases. Germline-derived CDR1 and CDR2 are SGHRS and YFSETQ. The V end was cut by 1 base, the J end by 4 bases, with 11 bases between. The CDR3 is 15 residues long.